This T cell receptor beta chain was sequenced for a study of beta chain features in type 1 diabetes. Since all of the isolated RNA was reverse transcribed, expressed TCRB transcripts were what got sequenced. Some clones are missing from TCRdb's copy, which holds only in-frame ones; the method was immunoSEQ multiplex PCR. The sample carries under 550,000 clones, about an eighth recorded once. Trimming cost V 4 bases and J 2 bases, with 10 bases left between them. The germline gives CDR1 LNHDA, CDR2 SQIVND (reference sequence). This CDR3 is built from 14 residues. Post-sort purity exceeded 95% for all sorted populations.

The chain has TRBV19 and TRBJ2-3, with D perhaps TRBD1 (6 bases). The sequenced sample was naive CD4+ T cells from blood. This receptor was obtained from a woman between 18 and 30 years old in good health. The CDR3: CASSKTGFTDTQYF. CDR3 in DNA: TGTGCCAGTAGTAAGACAGGCTTCACAGATACGCAGTATTTT.